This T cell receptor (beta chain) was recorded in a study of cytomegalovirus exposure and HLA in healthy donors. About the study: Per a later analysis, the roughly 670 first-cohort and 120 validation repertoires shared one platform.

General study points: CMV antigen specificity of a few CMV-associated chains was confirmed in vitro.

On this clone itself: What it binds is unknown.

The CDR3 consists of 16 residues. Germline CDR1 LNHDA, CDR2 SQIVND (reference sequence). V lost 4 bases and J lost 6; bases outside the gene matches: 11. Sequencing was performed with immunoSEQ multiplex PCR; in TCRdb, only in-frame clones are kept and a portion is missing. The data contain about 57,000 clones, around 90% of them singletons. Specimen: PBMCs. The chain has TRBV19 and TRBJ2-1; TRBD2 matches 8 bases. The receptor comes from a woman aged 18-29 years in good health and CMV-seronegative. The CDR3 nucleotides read TGTGCCAGTAGTACTCTTGCGGGGGGCCAAACCAATGAGCAGTTCTTC. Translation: CASSTLAGGQTNEQFF.